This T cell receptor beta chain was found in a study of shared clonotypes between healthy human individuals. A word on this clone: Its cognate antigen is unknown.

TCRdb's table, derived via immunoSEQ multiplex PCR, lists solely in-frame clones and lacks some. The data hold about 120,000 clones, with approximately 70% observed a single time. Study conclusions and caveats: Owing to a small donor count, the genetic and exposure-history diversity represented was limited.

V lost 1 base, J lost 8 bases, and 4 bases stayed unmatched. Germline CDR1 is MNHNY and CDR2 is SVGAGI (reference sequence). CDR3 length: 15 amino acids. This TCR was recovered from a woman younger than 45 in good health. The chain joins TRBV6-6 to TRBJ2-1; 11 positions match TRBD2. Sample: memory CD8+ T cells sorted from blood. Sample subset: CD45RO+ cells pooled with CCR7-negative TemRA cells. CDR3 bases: TGTGCCAGCAGTTACTTTAGCGGGAGGGCCGATGAGCAGTTCTTC. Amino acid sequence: CASSYFSGRADEQFF.